This TCR beta chain was sequenced in a study of breast tumors, draining lymph nodes, adjacent tissues. The study, taken as a whole, reports: Compared with basal-like, luminal-like tumors shared significantly more repertoire with nontumor tissue. Tumor TCR diversity was below lymph nodes but above nontumor tissue.

This clonotype was detected ten times or more. Its antigen is not identified. MiXCR was run by TCRdb on the multiplex PCR reads, yielding one entry per CDR3 protein. The sample lists 17,000 or so distinct CDR3 sequences, roughly 60% seen once, with approximately 20% in the top ten. This TCR derives from a female donor with breast cancer. Some clones in this sample may be carry-over from other donors' samples. Sequencing was done on a sample of tumor-adjacent breast tissue.

The CDR3 coding sequence is TGTGCCAGTAGAAGAGACCAAACTAGCGGGGGGGGCACAGATACGCAGTATTTT. Amino acid sequence: CASRRDQTSGGGTDTQYF. The chain is built from TRBV19 and TRBJ2-3, with 13 nucleotides matching TRBD2. V was pared by 6 bases and J by 1 base, with 10 bases of the junction left unmatched. Germline CDR1 and CDR2: LNHDA and SQIVND (reference sequence). CDR3 length: 18 amino acids. The variable domain in full, with the rest retrieved from reference TRBV19 and TRBJ2-3, is DGGITQSPKYLFRKEGQNVTLSCEQNLNHDAMYWYRQDPGQGLRLIYYSQIVNDFQKGDIAEGYSVSREKKESFPLTVTSAQKNPTAFYLCASRRDQTSGGGTDTQYFGPGTRLTVL.